A selection of T cell receptor beta chains follows, all from one sample in a study of OX40 agonist ivuxolimab in advanced cancers. Method: immunoSEQ multiplex PCR; TCRdb's copy keeps in-frame clones and lacks some. Of about 72,000 clones in the sample, roughly nine tenths were seen once. This specimen consisted of CD4+ or CD8+ T cells sorted from blood, obtained in a trial of the OX40 agonist ivuxolimab. The receptors shown here come from an adult with an advanced solid tumor such as melanoma, head and neck, liver or kidney cancer. The CDR3 runs from the conserved cysteine through the conserved F or W. Each record gives: V gene, J gene, CDR3 protein.

v_call: TRBV5-5
j_call: TRBJ2-7
cdr3_aa: CASSLDIHQVSSYEQYF

v_call: TRBV7-2
j_call: TRBJ2-3
cdr3_aa: CASSPGGLSTDTQYF

v_call: TRBV28
j_call: TRBJ2-7
cdr3_aa: CASSLRTAGRGEQYF

v_call: TRBV6-1
j_call: TRBJ1-2
cdr3_aa: CASRAADPSNYGYTF

v_call: TRBV5-6
j_call: TRBJ2-4
cdr3_aa: CASSVTGELAKNIQYF

v_call: TRBV2
j_call: TRBJ1-2
cdr3_aa: CASSAQGPSYGYTF

v_call: TRBV7-2
j_call: TRBJ2-7
cdr3_aa: CASSLVNSGDTYEQYF

v_call: TRBV18
j_call: TRBJ2-1
cdr3_aa: CASSPASAGGLYNEQFF

v_call: TRBV21-1
j_call: TRBJ1-1
cdr3_aa: CASSPKPRRSTEAFF

v_call: TRBV6-1
j_call: TRBJ2-6
cdr3_aa: CASSERRSGANVLTF

v_call: TRBV13
j_call: TRBJ2-1
cdr3_aa: CASSLFPRAYSKRGEQFF

v_call: TRBV11-3
j_call: TRBJ2-7
cdr3_aa: CASSLIRASYEQYF

v_call: TRBV23-1
j_call: TRBJ2-7
cdr3_aa: CASSQSSRYEQYF

v_call: TRBV5-1
j_call: TRBJ2-7
cdr3_aa: CASSLDVPYEQYF

v_call: TRBV2
j_call: TRBJ1-6
cdr3_aa: CASSEGQTSSPLHF

v_call: TRBV1
j_call: TRBJ1-3
cdr3_aa: CTSSRPAGTVSGNTIYF

v_call: TRBV6-5
j_call: TRBJ2-5
cdr3_aa: CASSAERGGTQYF

v_call: TRBV4-2
j_call: TRBJ2-1
cdr3_aa: CASSQVSGTYNEQFF

v_call: TRBV7-9
j_call: TRBJ1-2
cdr3_aa: CASSLGAGPLYYGYTF

v_call: TRBV2
j_call: TRBJ2-7
cdr3_aa: CASSGSYEQYF

v_call: TRBV7-8
j_call: TRBJ2-7
cdr3_aa: CASSSAGGGYEQYF

v_call: TRBV18
j_call: TRBJ2-1
cdr3_aa: CASSPIATGNNEQFF

v_call: TRBV19
j_call: TRBJ2-5
cdr3_aa: CASSKLAGGHETQYF

v_call: TRBV4-3
j_call: TRBJ2-1
cdr3_aa: CASSQVGGGRKAYNEQFF

v_call: TRBV6-1
j_call: TRBJ1-2
cdr3_aa: CASSARGGRNEKINYGYTF

v_call: TRBV6-5
j_call: TRBJ1-2
cdr3_aa: CASKGLYGYTF

v_call: TRBV15
j_call: TRBJ2-5
cdr3_aa: CATIITSGGPETQYF

v_call: TRBV2
j_call: TRBJ2-1
cdr3_aa: CASSRDAPDSVKQFF

v_call: TRBV4-1
j_call: TRBJ2-1
cdr3_aa: CASSQGALRVGSSYNEQFF

v_call: TRBV28
j_call: TRBJ1-4
cdr3_aa: CASSSPQGRGEKLFF

v_call: TRBV5-6
j_call: TRBJ2-7
cdr3_aa: CASSLGRVGEQYF

v_call: TRBV27
j_call: TRBJ2-3
cdr3_aa: CASSLVRASTDTQYF

v_call: TRBV6-1
j_call: TRBJ2-7
cdr3_aa: CASSDPGHGFSYEQYF

v_call: TRBV11-2
j_call: TRBJ2-1
cdr3_aa: CASSLAPGQHRNEQFF